These 4 T cell receptor beta chains were all obtained from the same sample, sequenced in a study of cytomegalovirus exposure and HLA in healthy donors. PCR used 60 Vbeta primers and 13 Jbeta primers. Method: immunoSEQ multiplex PCR; TCRdb's copy keeps in-frame clones and lacks some. The repertoire has around 120,000 clones, 80% of them found once; the top ten carry 8.8%. Sample: PBMCs. These receptors all come from a female donor in good health and CMV-seropositive.

This clone was counted only a few times. The chain is built from TRBV5-1 and TRBJ1-2; tentative D call: TRBD1 (6 bases). Trimming removed 1 base from V and 8 bases from J, with 15 bases in between. The CDR3 length is 14 residues. Germline V lookup: CDR1 SGHRS, CDR2 YFSETQ. CDR3 in amino acids: CASSLIGTTGGYTF. The CDR3 bases are TGCGCCAGCAGCTTGATCGGGACAACGGGGGGCTACACCTTC.

The chain has TRBV30 and TRBJ1-1, with D hard to call. The CDR3 is made up of 13 amino acids. V was shortened by 4 bases and J by 5 bases, with 14 bases between the two germline ends. Germline loops: CDR1 GTSNPN, CDR2 SVGIG (reference sequence). The DNA of the CDR3 is TGTGCCTGGACCTCGGGCCGAGGGACTGAAGCTTTCTTT. Protein: CAWTSGRGTEAFF.

The J gene is TRBJ2-5, the V gene TRBV29-1; TRBD2 aligns across 12 bases. The trim removed 4 bases at V and 5 bases at J, leaving 5 bases unmatched. This CDR3 has 14 amino acids. CDR1 and CDR2 (germline): SQVTM, ANQGSEA. The CDR3 sequence: CSVAKTSGGETQYF. The CDR3 nucleotides are TGCAGCGTTGCAAAAACTAGCGGGGGGGAGACCCAGTACTTC.

V and J are TRBV5-1 and TRBJ2-7, with a possible D match to TRBD1 (5 bases). The V gene's germline CDR1 is SGHRS and CDR2 YFSETQ. CDR3 length: 15 amino acids. The V end was cut by 0 bases, the J end by 2 bases, with 12 bases between. This CDR3 is CASSLGAGQTYEQYF. The DNA for the CDR3 is TGCGCCAGCAGCTTGGGGGCAGGGCAGACCTACGAGCAGTACTTC.